This TCR beta chain is from a study of tumor-infiltrating lymphocytes in localized non-small cell lung cancer. Study results and limitations: Different pieces of the same tissue were used for each assay. Higher tumor T cell infiltration than in uninvolved lung was supported by TCRbeta sequencing.

Unmatched junction bases numbered 10, after V lost 4 bases and J lost 3 bases. The germline gives CDR1 SGHDT, CDR2 YYEEEE. This CDR3 is 17 amino acids long. Worth noting for this clone: What it binds is unknown.

Assay: immunoSEQ multiplex PCR; the TCRdb copy retains only in-frame clones and omits some. The data show roughly 10,000 clones, 65% to 90% seen once. The rearrangement uses TRBV5-6 and TRBJ1-2; 12 bases line up with TRBD1. Input material: uninvolved lung tissue not adjacent to the tumor. The TCR originated in a human donor with non-small cell lung cancer. The CDR3 coding sequence is TGTGCCAGCAGCCCCGGGACAGGGGGCGCGGGTCACTATGGCTACACCTTC. It translates to CASSPGTGGAGHYGYTF.